This TCR beta chain was documented in a study of OX40 agonist ivuxolimab in advanced cancers. Germline trimming cut 4 bases from V and 0 bases from J; bases unmatched to any gene: 7. CDR1 is MGHRA and CDR2 is YSYEKL in the germline V gene. The CDR3 loop spans 17 amino acids. TCRdb keeps only in-frame clones here, not all; method: immunoSEQ multiplex PCR. The data contain more than 90,000 clones, about four fifths of them singletons. Specimen: CD4+ or CD8+ T cells sorted from blood, collected in a trial of the OX40 agonist ivuxolimab. The clonotype comes from an adult with an advanced solid tumor such as melanoma, head and neck, liver or kidney cancer. V is TRBV4-1 and J is TRBJ2-2; 8 bases map to TRBD2. In DNA form, the CDR3 reads TGCGCCAGCAGCCGGTCGGGTAGCGGGGCGAACACCGGGGAGCTGTTTTTT. This encodes CASSRSGSGANTGELFF.